This TCR beta chain was observed in a study of tumor and adjacent non-tumor tissue in lung cancer. In the study overall: Histology: about 13 adenocarcinoma, a couple of squamous cell carcinoma, 1 small cell lung cancer. Study-wide results and caveats: Higher tumor TCR diversity was associated with shorter survival. Significantly higher TCR diversity was found in tumor than normal lung.

This clonotype was observed once. The antigen remains undetermined. The junction differs from germline at one of its ends, possibly a read error. No cell sorting was done before RNA was extracted from the tissue. This non-tumor lung sample came from over 3 cm beyond the tumor edge. Between August and November 2014, newly diagnosed, chemotherapy-naive lung cancer patients underwent thoracic surgery in China. TCRbeta libraries were built with three rounds of nested PCR, modified from ARM-PCR. TCRdb redid the calling of the multiplex PCR reads with MiXCR, one entry per CDR3 protein. The table shows about 76,000 distinct CDR3 sequences, with approximately 81% occurring only once. Germline loops: CDR1 SGHAT, CDR2 FQNNGV. This CDR3 region has 13 residues.

The chain recombines TRBV11-2 with TRBJ2-5, with 7 bases fitting TRBD1. The sample comprised distant non-tumor lung tissue. The clonotype comes from a man aged 55 to 70 with non-small cell lung cancer. This chain's CDR3 is CASSYTGEETHHF. The CDR3, as DNA: TGTGCCAGTAGCTATACAGGGGAAGAGACCCACCACTTC.